The T cell receptor beta chain under discussion was sequenced for a study of blood T cell repertoires in COVID-19. Study information: Collection of acute and convalescent COVID-19 samples took place in the United States, Italy and Spain.

This clone was recorded a few times. The identical CDR3 is also encoded by other nucleotide sequences in the sample. Germline trimming cut 7 bases from V and 7 bases from J; bases unmatched to any gene: 8. The CDR3 sequence is 13 residues long. CDR1 and CDR2 (germline): SNHLY, FYNNEI. In the study's own analysis: Counts of nucleated cells, estimated from reference gene primer amplification, were obtained. Only in-frame clones appear in the TCRdb table, and some are missing; sequencing was by immunoSEQ multiplex PCR. V, J and clone size are taken as reported in that table, and D and trimming were inferred from the DNA itself. Among some 150,000 clones, 70% to 90% were seen once, and the ten largest hold 1% to 1.2%.

The TCR comes from a middle-aged man with acute or convalescent COVID-19. The rearrangement uses TRBV2 and TRBJ2-7, with 9 bases matching TRBD1. Specimen: peripheral blood. In DNA, the CDR3 is TGTGCCAGCACTCGGGACAGGGTACGGGAGCAGTACTTC. Encoded protein: CASTRDRVREQYF. Filled out from reference TRBV2 and TRBJ2-7, the complete variable domain reads EPEVTQTPSHQVTQMGQEVILRCVPISNHLYFYWYRQILGQKVEFLVSFYNNEISEKSEIFDDQFSVERPDGSNFTLKIRSTKLEDSAMYFCASTRDRVREQYFGPGTRLTVT.